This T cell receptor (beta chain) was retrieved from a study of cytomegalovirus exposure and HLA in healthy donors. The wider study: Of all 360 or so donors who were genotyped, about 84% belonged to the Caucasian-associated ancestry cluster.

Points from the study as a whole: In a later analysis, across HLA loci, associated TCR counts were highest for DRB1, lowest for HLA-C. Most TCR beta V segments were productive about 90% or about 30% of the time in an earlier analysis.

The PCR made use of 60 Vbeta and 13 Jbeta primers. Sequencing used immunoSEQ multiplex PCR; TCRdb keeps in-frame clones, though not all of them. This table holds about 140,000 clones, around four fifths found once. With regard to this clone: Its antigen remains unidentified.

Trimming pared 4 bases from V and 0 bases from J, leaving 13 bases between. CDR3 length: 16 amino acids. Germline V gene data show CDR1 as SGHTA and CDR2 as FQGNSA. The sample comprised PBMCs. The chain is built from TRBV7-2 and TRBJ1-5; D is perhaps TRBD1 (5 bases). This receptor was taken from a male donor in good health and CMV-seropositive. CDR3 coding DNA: TGTGCCAGCAGCTCCCTGGGGGGGAATAGCAATCAGCCCCAGCATTTT. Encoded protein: CASSSLGGNSNQPQHF.